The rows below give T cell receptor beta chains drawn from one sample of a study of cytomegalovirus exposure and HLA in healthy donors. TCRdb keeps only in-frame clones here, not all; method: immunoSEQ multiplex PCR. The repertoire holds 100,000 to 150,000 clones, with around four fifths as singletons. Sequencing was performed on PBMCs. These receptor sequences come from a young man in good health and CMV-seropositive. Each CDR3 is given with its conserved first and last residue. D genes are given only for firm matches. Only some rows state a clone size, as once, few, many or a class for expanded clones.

CDR3: CASSFQGGGYTF
DNA: TGTGCCAGCAGCTTCCAGGGGGGAGGCTACACCTTC
J: TRBJ1-2
V: TRBV5-4
length: 12
size: NA
D: TRBD1

CDR3: CAILGGAKNIQYF
DNA: TGTGCCATCCTTGGCGGAGCCAAAAACATTCAGTACTTC
J: TRBJ2-4
V: TRBV28
length: 13
size: NA
D: NA

CDR3: CAISAGTATDTQYF
DNA: TGTGCCATCAGTGCCGGGACTGCCACAGATACGCAGTATTTT
J: TRBJ2-3
V: TRBV10-3
length: 14
size: NA
D: NA

CDR3: CACEPTPYGYTF
DNA: TGTGCCTGCGAGCCTACCCCTTATGGCTACACCTTC
J: TRBJ1-2
V: TRBV30
length: 12
size: once
D: NA

CDR3: CASSDSGGADTQYF
DNA: TGTGCCAGCAGTGACTCCGGGGGGGCAGATACGCAGTATTTT
J: TRBJ2-3
V: TRBV6-4
length: 14
size: NA
D: TRBD2

CDR3: CASSRTGQETQYF
DNA: TGCGCCAGCAGTCGAACAGGGCAAGAGACCCAGTACTTC
J: TRBJ2-5
V: TRBV10-1
length: 13
size: once
D: NA

CDR3: CASLGKEGAVGNQPQHF
DNA: TGTGCCAGCCTAGGGAAGGAGGGGGCTGTTGGCAATCAGCCCCAGCATTTT
J: TRBJ1-5
V: TRBV19
length: 17
size: NA
D: TRBD1

CDR3: CASSSQGQPHYGYTF
DNA: TGTGCCAGCAGCTCCCAGGGACAGCCACACTATGGCTACACCTTC
J: TRBJ1-2
V: TRBV11-2
length: 15
size: NA
D: TRBD1

CDR3: CASTRGEGGELFF
DNA: TGTGCCAGCACCAGGGGCGAGGGCGGGGAGCTGTTTTTT
J: TRBJ2-2
V: TRBV5-4
length: 13
size: NA
D: NA

CDR3: CASAQSSGNTIYF
DNA: TGTGCCAGCGCACAGAGCTCTGGAAACACCATATATTTT
J: TRBJ1-3
V: TRBV6-5
length: 13
size: NA
D: NA

CDR3: CASSIDSPTEAFF
DNA: TGTGCCAGTAGTATAGACTCCCCCACTGAAGCTTTCTTT
J: TRBJ1-1
V: TRBV19
length: 13
size: NA
D: NA

CDR3: CASSIVDRTGPPFRQPQHF
DNA: TGTGCCAGTAGTATAGTGGACCGGACAGGCCCCCCCTTCAGGCAGCCCCAGCATTTT
J: TRBJ1-5
V: TRBV19
length: 19
size: NA
D: TRBD1

CDR3: CASTRDREITEAFF
DNA: TGTGCCAGCACCAGGGACAGGGAAATAACTGAAGCTTTCTTT
J: TRBJ1-1
V: TRBV6-5
length: 14
size: NA
D: TRBD1

CDR3: CASSISLAGGQETQYF
DNA: TGTGCCAGCAGCATCTCACTAGCGGGGGGGCAAGAGACCCAGTACTTC
J: TRBJ2-5
V: TRBV9
length: 16
size: NA
D: TRBD2

CDR3: CASSPATGHPPGELFF
DNA: TGTGCCAGCAGCCCCGCGACAGGACACCCTCCCGGGGAGCTGTTTTTT
J: TRBJ2-2
V: TRBV4-2
length: 16
size: NA
D: NA

CDR3: CATSRVPTESQHELFF
DNA: TGTGCCACCAGCAGAGTTCCGACAGAGAGCCAGCATGAGCTGTTTTTT
J: TRBJ2-2
V: TRBV15
length: 16
size: NA
D: NA

CDR3: CASSLDLFESSYGYTF
DNA: TGTGCCAGCAGCTTAGATTTGTTTGAGTCGAGCTATGGCTACACCTTC
J: TRBJ1-2
V: TRBV7-2
length: 16
size: NA
D: NA

CDR3: CASSLNSETQYF
DNA: TGCGCCAGCAGCTTGAACTCGGAGACCCAGTACTTC
J: TRBJ2-5
V: TRBV5-1
length: 12
size: NA
D: NA

CDR3: CASSIGDSGNQPQHF
DNA: TGTGCCAGTAGTATCGGGGACAGCGGCAATCAGCCCCAGCATTTT
J: TRBJ1-5
V: TRBV19
length: 15
size: NA
D: TRBD1

CDR3: CASRAIGGDYEQYF
DNA: TGCGCCAGCAGGGCAATCGGGGGGGACTACGAGCAGTACTTC
J: TRBJ2-7
V: TRBV10-2
length: 14
size: NA
D: TRBD2

CDR3: CASSPRGGTMNTGELFF
DNA: TGTGCCAGCAGCCCCCGTGGGGGGACGATGAACACCGGGGAGCTGTTTTTT
J: TRBJ2-2
V: TRBV7-9
length: 17
size: NA
D: NA

CDR3: CASSLWQANTGELFF
DNA: TGCGCCAGCAGCTTGTGGCAGGCGAACACCGGGGAGCTGTTTTTT
J: TRBJ2-2
V: TRBV5-1
length: 15
size: NA
D: NA

CDR3: CASSLGPSGGYQETQYF
DNA: TGCGCCAGCAGCTTGGGCCCCAGCGGGGGGTACCAAGAGACCCAGTACTTC
J: TRBJ2-5
V: TRBV5-1
length: 17
size: NA
D: TRBD2

CDR3: CASSAQASGGSTDTQYF
DNA: TGTGCCAGCAGTGCACAGGCTAGCGGGGGTTCAACAGATACGCAGTATTTT
J: TRBJ2-3
V: TRBV6-4
length: 17
size: NA
D: TRBD2

CDR3: CASSVGQPNYGYTF
DNA: TGTGCCAGCAGCGTGGGACAGCCTAACTATGGCTACACCTTC
J: TRBJ1-2
V: TRBV5-6
length: 14
size: NA
D: TRBD1

CDR3: CASSIASNQPQHF
DNA: TGTGCCAGTAGTATAGCTAGCAACCAGCCCCAGCATTTT
J: TRBJ1-5
V: TRBV19
length: 13
size: NA
D: NA

CDR3: CASIGSSTEAFF
DNA: TGCGCCAGCATCGGGTCGAGCACTGAAGCTTTCTTT
J: TRBJ1-1
V: TRBV5-1
length: 12
size: few
D: NA

CDR3: CASSPPYRQGAQAFF
DNA: TGTGCCAGCTCACCACCCTACCGACAGGGGGCGCAGGCTTTCTTT
J: TRBJ1-1
V: TRBV18
length: 15
size: NA
D: TRBD1

CDR3: CASRAGRLGEKLFF
DNA: TGTGCCAGCAGGGCGGGACGGCTGGGTGAAAAACTGTTTTTT
J: TRBJ1-4
V: TRBV5-5
length: 14
size: NA
D: NA

CDR3: CAWSRQGPGELFF
DNA: TGTGCCTGGAGTAGACAGGGTCCCGGGGAGCTGTTTTTT
J: TRBJ2-2
V: TRBV30
length: 13
size: NA
D: TRBD1

CDR3: CASSDRGGTEAFF
DNA: TGTGCCAGCAGTGACAGGGGAGGAACTGAAGCTTTCTTT
J: TRBJ1-1
V: TRBV27
length: 13
size: NA
D: TRBD1

CDR3: CASSPGTPSQYF
DNA: TGTGCCAGCAGCCCTGGGACTCCATCCCAGTACTTC
J: TRBJ2-7
V: TRBV9
length: 12
size: NA
D: NA

CDR3: CASSEVAGGQDHTEAFF
DNA: TGTGCCAGCAGTGAAGTGGCAGGGGGCCAGGATCACACTGAAGCTTTCTTT
J: TRBJ1-1
V: TRBV6-1
length: 17
size: NA
D: TRBD1

CDR3: CASSLAGGSEQYF
DNA: TGCGCCAGCAGTTTGGCGGGGGGGTCCGAGCAGTACTTC
J: TRBJ2-7
V: TRBV5-1
length: 13
size: NA
D: TRBD2

CDR3: CASIDGSGSLGDTQYF
DNA: TGTGCCAGCATCGATGGCTCAGGGTCGTTGGGGGATACGCAGTATTTT
J: TRBJ2-3
V: TRBV6-6
length: 16
size: NA
D: NA

CDR3: CASSDLKGTGGVGYTF
DNA: TGTGCCAGCAGTGACTTAAAGGGGACAGGGGGGGTTGGCTACACCTTC
J: TRBJ1-2
V: TRBV6-4
length: 16
size: NA
D: TRBD1

CDR3: CASSGGVNYGYTF
DNA: TGTGCCAGCAGTGGGGGAGTCAACTATGGCTACACCTTC
J: TRBJ1-2
V: TRBV2
length: 13
size: NA
D: NA

CDR3: CATIQGFTQYF
DNA: TGTGCCACCATCCAGGGGTTTACGCAGTATTTT
J: TRBJ2-3
V: TRBV6-1
length: 11
size: NA
D: NA

CDR3: CAWKGRFQETQYF
DNA: TGTGCCTGGAAGGGGCGTTTCCAAGAGACCCAGTACTTC
J: TRBJ2-5
V: TRBV30
length: 13
size: NA
D: NA

CDR3: CASSQERRATSSTSTDTQYF
DNA: TGCGCCAGCAGCCAAGAAAGGCGCGCTACTAGCTCCACTAGCACAGATACGCAGTATTTT
J: TRBJ2-3
V: TRBV4-1
length: 20
size: few
D: NA

CDR3: CASSAEGQALEVGGANVLTF
DNA: TGTGCCAGCAGCGCTGAGGGACAGGCCCTTGAGGTGGGGGGGGCCAACGTCCTGACTTTC
J: TRBJ2-6
V: TRBV9
length: 20
size: once
D: TRBD1

CDR3: CASSPILDRGFYEQYF
DNA: TGCGCCAGCAGCCCGATACTCGACAGGGGGTTCTACGAGCAGTACTTC
J: TRBJ2-7
V: TRBV4-1
length: 16
size: NA
D: TRBD1

CDR3: CASSPSSMRGPPYEQYF
DNA: TGCGCCAGCAGCCCTTCCTCAATGCGGGGACCGCCCTACGAGCAGTACTTC
J: TRBJ2-7
V: TRBV4-1
length: 17
size: NA
D: NA